A selection of T cell receptor beta chains follows, all from one sample in a study of T cell repertoires and HLA-DP antigens. These TCRs' antigens remain unknown. Produced via immunoSEQ multiplex PCR; TCRdb's table is partial and in-frame only. This sample has approximately 86,000 clones; 86% occur once, and the top ten carry roughly 1.6%. The sample comprised CD4+ T cells from PBMCs. Receptors originate from a man in his fifties in good health and CMV-seronegative. Both conserved end residues are part of each CDR3. The order of the fields is D gene, V gene, J gene, CDR3 protein, CDR3 DNA. D genes are given only for firm matches.

TRBD1	TRBV19	TRBJ1-5	CASSYRDRSRNQPQHF	TGTGCCAGTAGTTACCGGGACAGGTCCCGCAATCAGCCCCAGCATTTT
-	TRBV5-1	TRBJ2-6	CASSSGRSRVGANVLTF	TGCGCCAGCAGCTCGGGGCGTTCTCGGGTTGGGGCCAACGTCCTGACTTTC
-	TRBV7-2	TRBJ2-2	CASSLARPLTGELFF	TGTGCCAGCAGCTTAGCGCGTCCTCTAACCGGGGAGCTGTTTTTT
-	TRBV13	TRBJ2-1	CASSEQGGGQFF	TGTGCCAGCAGCGAACAGGGCGGTGGTCAGTTCTTC
-	TRBV28	TRBJ2-2	CASSLRGSGRLTGELFF	TGTGCCAGCAGTTTAAGGGGGTCCGGGAGATTGACCGGGGAGCTGTTTTTT
TRBD2	TRBV19	TRBJ2-7	CASSFESGSNDEQYF	TGTGCCAGTAGCTTTGAAAGCGGGAGTAACGACGAGCAGTACTTC
TRBD1	TRBV6-1	TRBJ2-3	CASSEDRGRTDTQYF	TGTGCCAGCAGTGAAGACAGGGGGCGCACAGATACGCAGTATTTT
-	TRBV20-1	TRBJ1-3	CSAPKGNTIYF	TGCAGTGCTCCCAAGGGAAACACCATATATTTT
-	TRBV7-2	TRBJ2-5	CASSPLLETQYF	TGTGCCAGCAGCCCCCTTCTGGAGACCCAGTACTTC
-	TRBV5-4	TRBJ1-3	CASSRPGTDRNTIYF	TGTGCCAGCAGCCGACCCGGGACGGATAGAAACACCATATATTTT
TRBD1	TRBV10-3	TRBJ1-2	CATGTADYGYTF	TGTGCCACTGGGACAGCGGACTATGGCTACACCTTC
-	TRBV28	TRBJ2-5	CASSLFKSDQETQYF	TGTGCCAGCAGTTTATTTAAGTCAGACCAAGAGACCCAGTACTTC
-	TRBV11-2	TRBJ2-4	CASSLTRGLKNIQYF	TGTGCCAGCAGCCTTACACGGGGCTTAAAAAACATTCAGTACTTC
-	TRBV18	TRBJ2-7	CASSPMDPAYEQYF	TGTGCCAGCTCACCAATGGACCCAGCCTACGAGCAGTACTTC
TRBD1	TRBV28	TRBJ1-1	CASSINRGEAFF	TGTGCCAGCAGCATCAACAGGGGTGAAGCTTTCTTT
-	TRBV14	TRBJ2-5	CASSQDSTQETQYF	TGTGCCAGCAGCCAAGACAGCACCCAAGAGACCCAGTACTTC
-	TRBV19	TRBJ2-7	CASSMVPDRYEQYF	TGTGCCAGTAGTATGGTCCCTGATAGGTACGAGCAGTACTTC